The clone carrying this T cell receptor beta chain has a handful of counts. Its antigen remains unidentified. Germline V CDR1 and CDR2: LNHDA, SQIVND (reference sequence). The V end was cut by 2 bases, the J end by 1 base, with 8 bases between. This CDR3 has 14 amino acids. This entry belongs to a study of T-cell memory formation after mild COVID-19. Regarding the study as a whole: Most CD4+ clones that shrank were in CM and EM, while CD8+ ones turned up in EMRA. Confirmation of SARS-CoV-2 specificity was lacking for second-wave clones peaking day 37.

5'RACE primed from the constant segment yielded TCR alpha and TCR beta cDNA libraries bearing sample barcodes and UMIs. Via MiXCR, TCRdb re-called the 5' RACE reads, giving one row per CDR3 protein. The sample has approximately 300,000 distinct CDR3 sequences; more than 15% are singletons. The V call is TRBV19, the J call TRBJ1-1, with a possible D match to TRBD1 (5 bases). The specimen was PBMCs or a T cell subset sorted from them (not recorded which). The source is a man between 18 and 29 years old who had mild COVID-19 (a few samples of this study predate the infection). Cell type and time point are not known. The CDR3 region is CASSISGPNTEAFF. The CDR3 nucleotides are TGTGCCAGTAGTATATCGGGACCGAACACTGAAGCTTTCTTT. Full variable domain (remainder filled in from reference TRBV19 and TRBJ1-1): DGGITQSPKYLFRKEGQNVTLSCEQNLNHDAMYWYRQDPGQGLRLIYYSQIVNDFQKGDIAEGYSVSREKKESFPLTVTSAQKNPTAFYLCASSISGPNTEAFFGQGTRLTVV.